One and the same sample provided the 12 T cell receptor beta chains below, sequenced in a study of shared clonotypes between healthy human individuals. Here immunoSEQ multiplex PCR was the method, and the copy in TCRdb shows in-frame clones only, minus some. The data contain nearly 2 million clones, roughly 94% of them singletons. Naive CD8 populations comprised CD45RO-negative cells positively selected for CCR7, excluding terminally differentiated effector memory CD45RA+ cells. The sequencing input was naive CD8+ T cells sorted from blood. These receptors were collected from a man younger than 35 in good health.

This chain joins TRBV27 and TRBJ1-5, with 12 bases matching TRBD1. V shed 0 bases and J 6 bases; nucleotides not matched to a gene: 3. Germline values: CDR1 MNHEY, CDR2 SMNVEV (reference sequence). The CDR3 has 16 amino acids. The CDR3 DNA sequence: TGTGCCAGCAGTTTATCTGGGACAGGGGGCGGTCAGCCCCAGCATTTT. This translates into CASSLSGTGGGQPQHF.

The CDR3 coding sequence is TGTGCCAGCAGCTTAGCGAACAGGGAGCAGTACTTC. Amino acids: CASSLANREQYF. The rearrangement joins TRBV13 to TRBJ2-7, with TRBD1 as a possible D gene (5 bases). In germline, CDR1 is PRHDT, CDR2 FYEKMQ (reference sequence). The CDR3 covers 12 residues. Between the trimmed V and J ends, which lost 1 base and 7 bases, there was a span of 8 bases.

CDR3 protein: CASGSNGTGVLYYNSPLHF. In nucleotides, the CDR3 is TGTGCCAGCGGTTCAAACGGGACAGGGGTCCTTTACTATAATTCACCCCTCCACTTT. The chain employs TRBV27 and TRBJ1-6; 10 nucleotides line up with TRBD1. Looked up from germline, CDR1 is MNHEY and CDR2 is SMNVEV (reference sequence). Trimming removed 8 bases from V and 3 bases from J; junction bases left unmatched: 16. The CDR3 covers 19 residues.

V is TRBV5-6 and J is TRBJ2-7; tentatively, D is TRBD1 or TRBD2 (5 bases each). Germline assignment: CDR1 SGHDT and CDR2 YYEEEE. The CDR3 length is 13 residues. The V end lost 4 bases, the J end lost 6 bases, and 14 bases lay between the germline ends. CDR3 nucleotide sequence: TGTGCCAGCAGCACCGGGACGGCCGTCGAGCAGTACTTC. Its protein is CASSTGTAVEQYF.

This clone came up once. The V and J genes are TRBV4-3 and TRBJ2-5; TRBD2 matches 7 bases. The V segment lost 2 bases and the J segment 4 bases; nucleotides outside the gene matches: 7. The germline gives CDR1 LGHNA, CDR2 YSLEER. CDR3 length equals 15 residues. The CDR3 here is CASSQSWGGGETQYF. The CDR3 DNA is TGCGCCAGCAGCCAATCCTGGGGCGGGGGAGAGACCCAGTACTTC.

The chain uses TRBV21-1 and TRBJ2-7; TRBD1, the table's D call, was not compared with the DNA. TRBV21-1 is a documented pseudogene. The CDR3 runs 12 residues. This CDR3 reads CASKTRGREQYF. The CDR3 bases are TGTGCCAGCAAAACAAGGGGGCGGGAGCAGTACTTC.

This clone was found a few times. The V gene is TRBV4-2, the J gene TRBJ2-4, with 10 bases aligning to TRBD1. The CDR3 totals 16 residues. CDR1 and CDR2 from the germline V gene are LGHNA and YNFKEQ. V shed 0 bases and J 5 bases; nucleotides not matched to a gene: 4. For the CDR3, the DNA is TGTGCCAGCAGCCAAGAGGACAGGGGGGAGGAAAACATTCAGTACTTC. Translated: CASSQEDRGEENIQYF.

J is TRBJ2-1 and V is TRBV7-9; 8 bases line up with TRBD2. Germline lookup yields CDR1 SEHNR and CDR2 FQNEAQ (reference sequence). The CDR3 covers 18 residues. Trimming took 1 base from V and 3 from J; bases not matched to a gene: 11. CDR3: CASSLEGGGSGNYNEQFF. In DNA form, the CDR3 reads TGTGCCAGCAGCTTAGAGGGGGGTGGTAGCGGGAACTACAATGAGCAGTTCTTC.

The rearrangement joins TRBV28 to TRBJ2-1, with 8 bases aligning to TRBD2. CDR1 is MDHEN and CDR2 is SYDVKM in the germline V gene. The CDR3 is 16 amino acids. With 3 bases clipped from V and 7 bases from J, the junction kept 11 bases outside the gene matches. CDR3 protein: CASSFLRGGQRNEQFF. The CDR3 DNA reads TGTGCCAGCAGTTTCCTACGGGGGGGCCAGAGAAATGAGCAGTTCTTC.

The CDR3 DNA follows: TGTGCCAGCAGCGCTGGGACAGGGCAGTATTCACCCCTCCACTTT. Amino acids: CASSAGTGQYSPLHF. The V and J genes are TRBV2 and TRBJ1-6, with TRBD1 matching over 9 bases. The ends lost 6 bases at V and 8 bases at J; junction bases unmatched: 8. The CDR3 is 15 amino acids. CDR1 SNHLY and CDR2 FYNNEI come from the germline V gene.

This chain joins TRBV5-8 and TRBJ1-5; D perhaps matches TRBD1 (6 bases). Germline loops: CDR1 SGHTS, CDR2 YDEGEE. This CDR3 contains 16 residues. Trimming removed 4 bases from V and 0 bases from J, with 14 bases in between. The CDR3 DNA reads TGTGCCAGCAGCACACCAACAGGGAATAGCAATCAGCCCCAGCATTTT. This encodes CASSTPTGNSNQPQHF.

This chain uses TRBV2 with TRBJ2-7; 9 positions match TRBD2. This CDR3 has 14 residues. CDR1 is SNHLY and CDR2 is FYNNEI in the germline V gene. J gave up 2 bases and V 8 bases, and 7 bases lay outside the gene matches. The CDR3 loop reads CASLLTSGTYEQYF. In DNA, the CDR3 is TGTGCCAGCCTCCTGACTAGCGGAACCTACGAGCAGTACTTC.